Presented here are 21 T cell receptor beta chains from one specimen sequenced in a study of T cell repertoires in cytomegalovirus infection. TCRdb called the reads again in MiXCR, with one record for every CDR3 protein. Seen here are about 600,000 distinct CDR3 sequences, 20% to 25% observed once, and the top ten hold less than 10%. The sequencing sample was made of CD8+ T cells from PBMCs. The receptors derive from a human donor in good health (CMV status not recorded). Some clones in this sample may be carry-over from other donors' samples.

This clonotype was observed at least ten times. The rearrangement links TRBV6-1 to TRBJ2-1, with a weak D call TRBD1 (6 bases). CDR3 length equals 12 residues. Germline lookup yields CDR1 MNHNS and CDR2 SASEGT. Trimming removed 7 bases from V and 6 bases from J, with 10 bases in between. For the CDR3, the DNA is TGTGCCAGCACAGGGGTTTTCAATGAGCAGTTCTTC. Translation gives CASTGVFNEQFF.

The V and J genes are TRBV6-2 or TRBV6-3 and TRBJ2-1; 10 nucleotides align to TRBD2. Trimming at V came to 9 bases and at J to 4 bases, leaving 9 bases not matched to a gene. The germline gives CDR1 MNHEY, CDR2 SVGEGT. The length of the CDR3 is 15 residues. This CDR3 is CASWSSGGGYNEQFF. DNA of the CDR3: TGTGCCAGTTGGTCCAGCGGGGGGGGGTACAATGAGCAGTTCTTC.

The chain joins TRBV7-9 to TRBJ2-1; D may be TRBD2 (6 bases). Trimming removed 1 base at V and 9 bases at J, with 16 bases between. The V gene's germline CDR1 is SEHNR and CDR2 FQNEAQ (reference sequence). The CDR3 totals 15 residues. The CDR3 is CASSLVVRVGGEQFF. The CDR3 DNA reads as TGTGCCAGCAGCTTAGTCGTTCGGGTCGGGGGTGAGCAGTTCTTC.

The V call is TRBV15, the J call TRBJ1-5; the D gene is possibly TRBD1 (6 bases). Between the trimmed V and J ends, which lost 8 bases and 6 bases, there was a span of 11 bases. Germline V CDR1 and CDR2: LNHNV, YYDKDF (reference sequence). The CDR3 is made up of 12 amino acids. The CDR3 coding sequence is TGTGCCACCGGGGGGGCACGTCAGCCCCAGCATTTT. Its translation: CATGGARQPQHF.

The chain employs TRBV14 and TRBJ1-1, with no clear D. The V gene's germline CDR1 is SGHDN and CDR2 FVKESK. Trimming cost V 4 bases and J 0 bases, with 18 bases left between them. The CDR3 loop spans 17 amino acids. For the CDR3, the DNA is TGTGCCAGCAGCCTAGGGCTTCGCCTCAAGGTGAACACTGAAGCTTTCTTT. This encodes CASSLGLRLKVNTEAFF.

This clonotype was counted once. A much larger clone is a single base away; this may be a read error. CDR3 DNA: TGTGCCAGCAGTTCCCGGGACGGGGGTTGGAACACTGAAGCTTTCTTT. This gives the protein CASSSRDGGWNTEAFF. This rearrangement joins TRBV12-3 or TRBV12-4 to TRBJ1-1, with TRBD1 as a possible D gene (5 bases). CDR3 length: 16 residues. Deletions cut 4 bases from V and 1 base from J, with 16 bases between.

CDR3 DNA sequence: TGCAGTGCTCGTCCGACAGAGAATTACGAAGCTTTCTTT. Its translation is CSARPTENYEAFF. V and J are TRBV20-1 and TRBJ1-1, with TRBD1 as a possible D gene (5 bases). Germline CDR1 DFQATT, CDR2 SNEGSKA (reference sequence). V lost 5 bases and J lost 8, with 18 bases in between. The CDR3 sequence is 13 residues long.

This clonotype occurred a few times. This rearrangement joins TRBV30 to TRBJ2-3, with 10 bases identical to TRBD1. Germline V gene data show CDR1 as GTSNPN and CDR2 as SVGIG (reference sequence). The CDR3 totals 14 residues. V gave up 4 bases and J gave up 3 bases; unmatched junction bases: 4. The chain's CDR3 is CAWMRDRGTDTQYF. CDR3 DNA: TGTGCCTGGATGAGGGACAGGGGAACAGATACGCAGTATTTT.

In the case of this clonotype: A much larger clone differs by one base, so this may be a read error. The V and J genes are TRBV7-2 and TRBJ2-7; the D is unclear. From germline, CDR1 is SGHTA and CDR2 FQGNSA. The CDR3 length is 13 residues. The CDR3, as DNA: TGTGCCAGCAACTTAGGCACGGGCTCCGAGCAGTACTTC. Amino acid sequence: CASNLGTGSEQYF.

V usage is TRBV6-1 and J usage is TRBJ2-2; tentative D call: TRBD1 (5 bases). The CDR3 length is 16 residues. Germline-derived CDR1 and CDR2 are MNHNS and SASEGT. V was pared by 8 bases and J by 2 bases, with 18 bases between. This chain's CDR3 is CASAPQGPANTGELFF. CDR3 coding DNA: TGTGCCAGCGCCCCCCAGGGTCCGGCCAACACCGGGGAGCTGTTTTTT.

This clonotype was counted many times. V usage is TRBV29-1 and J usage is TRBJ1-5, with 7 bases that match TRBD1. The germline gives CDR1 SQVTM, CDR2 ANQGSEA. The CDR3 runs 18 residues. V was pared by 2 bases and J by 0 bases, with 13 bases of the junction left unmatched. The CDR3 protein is CSVETGAAITNSNQPQHF. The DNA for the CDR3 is TGCAGCGTTGAAACAGGGGCCGCAATTACCAATAGCAATCAGCCCCAGCATTTT.

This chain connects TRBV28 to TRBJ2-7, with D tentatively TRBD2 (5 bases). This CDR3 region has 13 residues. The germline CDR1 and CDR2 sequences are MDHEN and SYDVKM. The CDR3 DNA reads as TGTGCCAACAGTTCCCGGGATTCCTACGAGCAGTACGTC. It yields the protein CANSSRDSYEQYV.

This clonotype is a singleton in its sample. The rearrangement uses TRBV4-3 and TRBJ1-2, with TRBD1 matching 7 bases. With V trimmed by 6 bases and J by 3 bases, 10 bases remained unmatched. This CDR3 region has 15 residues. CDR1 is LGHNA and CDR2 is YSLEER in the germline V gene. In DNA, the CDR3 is TGCGCCAGCAGGGGACAGAACCGATTATACTATGGCTACACCTTC. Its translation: CASRGQNRLYYGYTF.

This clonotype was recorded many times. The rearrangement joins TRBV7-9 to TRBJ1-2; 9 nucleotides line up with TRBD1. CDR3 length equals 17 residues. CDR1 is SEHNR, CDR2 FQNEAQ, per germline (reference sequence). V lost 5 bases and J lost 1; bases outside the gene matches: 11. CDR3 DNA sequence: TGTGCCAGCAGCCACACCGGACAGGGGTCTTATAACTATGGCTACACCTTC. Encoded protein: CASSHTGQGSYNYGYTF. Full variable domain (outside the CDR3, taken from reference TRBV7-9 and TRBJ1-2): DTGVSQNPRHKITKRGQNVTFRCDPISEHNRLYWYRQTLGQGPEFLTYFQNEAQLEKSRLLSDRFSAERPKGSFSTLEIQRTEQGDSAMYLCASSHTGQGSYNYGYTFGSGTRLTVV.

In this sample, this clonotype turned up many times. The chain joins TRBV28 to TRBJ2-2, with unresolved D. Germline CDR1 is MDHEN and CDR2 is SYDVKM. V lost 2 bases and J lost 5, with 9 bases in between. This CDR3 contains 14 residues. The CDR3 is CASSLLGRTGELFF. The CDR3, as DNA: TGTGCCAGCAGTTTACTGGGCAGGACCGGGGAGCTGTTTTTT. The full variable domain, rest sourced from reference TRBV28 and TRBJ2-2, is DVKVTQSSRYLVKRTGEKVFLECVQDMDHENMFWYRQDPGLGLRLIYFSYDVKMKEKGDIPEGYSVSREKKERFSLILESASTNQTSMYLCASSLLGRTGELFFGEGSRLTVL.

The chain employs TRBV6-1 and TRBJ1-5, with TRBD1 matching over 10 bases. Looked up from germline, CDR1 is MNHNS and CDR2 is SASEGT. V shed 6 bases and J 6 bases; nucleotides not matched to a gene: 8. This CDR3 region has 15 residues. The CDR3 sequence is CASRADRGVRQPQHF. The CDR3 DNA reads TGTGCCAGCAGAGCGGACAGGGGGGTCCGTCAGCCCCAGCATTTT.

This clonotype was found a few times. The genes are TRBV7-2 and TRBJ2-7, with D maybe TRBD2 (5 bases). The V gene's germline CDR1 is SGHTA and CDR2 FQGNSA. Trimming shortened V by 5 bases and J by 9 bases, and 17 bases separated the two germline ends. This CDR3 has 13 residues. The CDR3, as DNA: TGTGCCAGCAGCCCCCGAGGAGGACCTGGGCAGTACGTC. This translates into CASSPRGGPGQYV.

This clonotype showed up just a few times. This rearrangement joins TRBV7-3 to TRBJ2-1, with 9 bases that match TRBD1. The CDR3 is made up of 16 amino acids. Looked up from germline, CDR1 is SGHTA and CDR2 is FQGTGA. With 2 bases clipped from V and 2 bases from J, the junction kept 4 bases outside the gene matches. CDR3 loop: CASSLYGDRAYNEQFF. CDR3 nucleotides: TGTGCCAGCAGCTTATATGGGGACAGGGCCTACAATGAGCAGTTCTTC. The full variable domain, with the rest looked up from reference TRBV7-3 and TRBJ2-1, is GAGVSQTPSNKVTEKGKYVELRCDPISGHTALYWYRQSLGQGPEFLIYFQGTGAADDSGLPNDRFFAVRPEGSVSTLKIQRTERGDSAVYLCASSLYGDRAYNEQFFGPGTRLTVL.

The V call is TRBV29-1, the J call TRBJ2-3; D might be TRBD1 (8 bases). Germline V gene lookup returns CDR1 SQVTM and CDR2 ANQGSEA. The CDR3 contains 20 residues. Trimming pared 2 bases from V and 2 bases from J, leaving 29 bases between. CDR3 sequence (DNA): TGCAGCGTTGAACTTATAGGACAGGGCCCACGGGGGGTCTTCACAGATACGCAGTATTTT. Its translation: CSVELIGQGPRGVFTDTQYF.

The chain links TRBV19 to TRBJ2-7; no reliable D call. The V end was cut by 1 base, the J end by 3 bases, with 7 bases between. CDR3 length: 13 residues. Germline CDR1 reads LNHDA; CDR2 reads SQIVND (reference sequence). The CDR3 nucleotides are TGTGCCAGTAGTATAGGGACGGGCTACGAGCAGTACTTC. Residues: CASSIGTGYEQYF. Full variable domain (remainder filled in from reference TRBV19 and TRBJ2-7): DGGITQSPKYLFRKEGQNVTLSCEQNLNHDAMYWYRQDPGQGLRLIYYSQIVNDFQKGDIAEGYSVSREKKESFPLTVTSAQKNPTAFYLCASSIGTGYEQYFGPGTRLTVT.

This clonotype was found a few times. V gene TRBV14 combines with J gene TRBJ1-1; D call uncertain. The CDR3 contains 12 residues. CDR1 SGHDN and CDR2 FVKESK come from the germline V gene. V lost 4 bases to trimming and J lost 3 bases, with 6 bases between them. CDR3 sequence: CASSPVHTEAFF. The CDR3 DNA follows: TGTGCCAGCAGCCCGGTCCACACTGAAGCTTTCTTT.